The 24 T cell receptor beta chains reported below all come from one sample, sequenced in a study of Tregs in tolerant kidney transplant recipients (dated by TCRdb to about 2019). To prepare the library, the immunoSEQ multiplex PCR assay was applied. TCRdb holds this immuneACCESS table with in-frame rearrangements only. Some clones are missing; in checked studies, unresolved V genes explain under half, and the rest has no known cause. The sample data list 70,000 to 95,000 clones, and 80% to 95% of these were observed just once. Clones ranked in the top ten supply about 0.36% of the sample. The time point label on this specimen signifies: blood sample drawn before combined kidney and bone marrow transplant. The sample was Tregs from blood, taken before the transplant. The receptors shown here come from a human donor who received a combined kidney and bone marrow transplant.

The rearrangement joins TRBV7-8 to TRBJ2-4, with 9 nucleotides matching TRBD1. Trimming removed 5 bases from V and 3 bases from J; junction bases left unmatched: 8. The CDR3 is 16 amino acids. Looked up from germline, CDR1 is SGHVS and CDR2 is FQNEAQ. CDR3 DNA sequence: TGTGCCAGCAGCCCGGACAGGGGTCGCATCAAAAACATTCAGTACTTC. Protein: CASSPDRGRIKNIQYF.

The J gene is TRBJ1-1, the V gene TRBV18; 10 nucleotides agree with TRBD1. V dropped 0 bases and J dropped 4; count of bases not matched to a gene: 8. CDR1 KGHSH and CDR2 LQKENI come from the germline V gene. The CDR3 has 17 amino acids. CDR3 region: CASSPPGTGVAPTEAFF. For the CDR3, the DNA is TGTGCCAGCTCACCACCCGGGACAGGGGTCGCCCCCACTGAAGCTTTCTTT. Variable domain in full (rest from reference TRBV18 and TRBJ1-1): NAGVMQNPRHLVRRRGQEARLRCSPMKGHSHVYWYRQLPEEGLKFMVYLQKENIIDESGMPKERFSAEFPKEGPSILRIQQVVRGDSAAYFCASSPPGTGVAPTEAFFGQGTRLTVV.

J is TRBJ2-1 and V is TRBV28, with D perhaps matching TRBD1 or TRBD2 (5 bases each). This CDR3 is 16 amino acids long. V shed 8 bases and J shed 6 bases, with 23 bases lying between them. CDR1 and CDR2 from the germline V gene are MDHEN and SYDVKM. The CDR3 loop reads CASQEPGRVTGNEQFF. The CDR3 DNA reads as TGTGCCAGCCAAGAACCGGGACGAGTCACAGGCAATGAGCAGTTCTTC.

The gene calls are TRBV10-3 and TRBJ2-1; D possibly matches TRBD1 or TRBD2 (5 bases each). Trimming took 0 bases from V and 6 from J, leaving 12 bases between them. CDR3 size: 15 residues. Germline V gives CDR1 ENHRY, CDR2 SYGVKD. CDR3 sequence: CAISESLTRGNEQFF. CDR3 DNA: TGTGCCATCAGTGAGTCTTTAACTAGGGGCAATGAGCAGTTCTTC.

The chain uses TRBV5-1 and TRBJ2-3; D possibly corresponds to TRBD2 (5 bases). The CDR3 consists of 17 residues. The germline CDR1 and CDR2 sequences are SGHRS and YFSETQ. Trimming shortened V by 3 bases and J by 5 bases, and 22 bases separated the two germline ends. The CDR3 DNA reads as TGCGCCAGCAGCTCCAGCGGTCGCACCCTTGTTGTAGATACGCAGTATTTT. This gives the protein CASSSSGRTLVVDTQYF. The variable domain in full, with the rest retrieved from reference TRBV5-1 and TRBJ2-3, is KAGVTQTPRYLIKTRGQQVTLSCSPISGHRSVSWYQQTPGQGLQFLFEYFSETQRNKGNFPGRFSGRQFSNSRSEMNVSTLELGDSALYLCASSSSGRTLVVDTQYFGPGTRLTVL.

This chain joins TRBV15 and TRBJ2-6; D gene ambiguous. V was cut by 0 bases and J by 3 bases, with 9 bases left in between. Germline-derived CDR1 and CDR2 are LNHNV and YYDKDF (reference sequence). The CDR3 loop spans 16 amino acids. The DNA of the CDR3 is TGTGCCACCAGCAGAGAACGTGGGGTTGGGGCCAACGTCCTGACTTTC. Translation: CATSRERGVGANVLTF.

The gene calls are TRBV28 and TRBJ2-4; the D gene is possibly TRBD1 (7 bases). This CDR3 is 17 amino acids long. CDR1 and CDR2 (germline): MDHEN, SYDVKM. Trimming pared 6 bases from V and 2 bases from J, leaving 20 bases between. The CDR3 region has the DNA TGTGCCAGCAGGGAGACTCAGGGGGGCTTGACCAAAAACATTCAGTACTTC. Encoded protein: CASRETQGGLTKNIQYF.

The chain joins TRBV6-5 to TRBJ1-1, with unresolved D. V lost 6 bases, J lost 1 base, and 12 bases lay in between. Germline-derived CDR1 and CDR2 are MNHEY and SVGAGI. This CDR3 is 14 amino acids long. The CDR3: CASRGRATNTEAFF. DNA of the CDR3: TGTGCCAGCAGAGGGAGGGCGACGAACACTGAAGCTTTCTTT.

The CDR3 DNA reads as TGTGCCAGCAGACGGACAGGGGGTAGGTACGAGCAGTACTTC. Amino acids: CASRRTGGRYEQYF. The rearrangement links TRBV6-5 to TRBJ2-7, with 10 positions matching TRBD1. V trimming: 6 bases; J trimming: 4 bases; junction bases outside the gene matches: 6. Per the germline V gene, CDR1 is MNHEY and CDR2 is SVGAGI. CDR3 length: 14 residues.

The chain's CDR3 is CASSPLDRGSQPQHF. In nucleotides, the CDR3 is TGTGCCAGCAGTCCCCTTGACAGGGGGTCTCAGCCCCAGCATTTT. The chain uses TRBV28 and TRBJ1-5; 9 nucleotides line up with TRBD1. J gave up 6 bases and V 5 bases, and 8 bases lay outside the gene matches. Germline assignment: CDR1 MDHEN and CDR2 SYDVKM. The CDR3 runs 15 residues.

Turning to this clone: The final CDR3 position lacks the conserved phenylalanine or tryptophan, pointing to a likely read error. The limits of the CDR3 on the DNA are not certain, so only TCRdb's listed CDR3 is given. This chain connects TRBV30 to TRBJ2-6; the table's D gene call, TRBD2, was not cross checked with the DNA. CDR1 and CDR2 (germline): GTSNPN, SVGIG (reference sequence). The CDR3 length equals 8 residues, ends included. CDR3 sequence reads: CAWSVQGG.

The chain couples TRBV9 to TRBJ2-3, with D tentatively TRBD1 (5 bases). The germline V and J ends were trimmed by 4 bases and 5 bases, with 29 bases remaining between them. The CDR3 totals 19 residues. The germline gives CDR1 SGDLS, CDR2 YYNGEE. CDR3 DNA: TGTGCCAGCAGCCTAGGAAGGGGTTCTTGGGGATCTAGGGGAGATACGCAGTATTTT. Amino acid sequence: CASSLGRGSWGSRGDTQYF.

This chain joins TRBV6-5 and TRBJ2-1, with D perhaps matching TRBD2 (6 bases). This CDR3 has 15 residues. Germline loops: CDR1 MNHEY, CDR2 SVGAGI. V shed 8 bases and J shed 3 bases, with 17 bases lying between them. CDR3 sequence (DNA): TGTGCCAGCGCAAGGCGGGGAACGAGCTACAATGAGCAGTTCTTC. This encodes CASARRGTSYNEQFF.

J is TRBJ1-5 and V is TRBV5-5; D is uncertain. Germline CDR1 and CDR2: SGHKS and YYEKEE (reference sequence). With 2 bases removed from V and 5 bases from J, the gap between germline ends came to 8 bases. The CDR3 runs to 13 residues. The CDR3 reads CASSLSYDQPQHF. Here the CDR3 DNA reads TGTGCCAGCAGCTTAAGCTACGATCAGCCCCAGCATTTT.

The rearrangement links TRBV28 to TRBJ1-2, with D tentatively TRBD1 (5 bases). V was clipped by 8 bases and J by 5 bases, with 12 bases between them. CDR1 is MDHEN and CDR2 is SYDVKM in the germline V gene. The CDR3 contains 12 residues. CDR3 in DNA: TGTGCCAGCCAGGGTACGAAGTATGGCTACACCTTC. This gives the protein CASQGTKYGYTF.

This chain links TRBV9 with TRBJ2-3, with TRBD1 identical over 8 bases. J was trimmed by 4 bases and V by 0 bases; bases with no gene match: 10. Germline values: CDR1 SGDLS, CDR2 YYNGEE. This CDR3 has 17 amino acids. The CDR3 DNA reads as TGTGCCAGCAGCGTAGGGGTGTCAGACAGGGGTGCAGATACGCAGTATTTT. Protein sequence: CASSVGVSDRGADTQYF.

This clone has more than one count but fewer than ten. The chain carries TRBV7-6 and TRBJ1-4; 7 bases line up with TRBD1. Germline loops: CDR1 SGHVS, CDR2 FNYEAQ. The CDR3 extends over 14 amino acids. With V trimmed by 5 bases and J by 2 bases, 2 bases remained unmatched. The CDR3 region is CASSTTGTNEKLFF. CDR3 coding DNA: TGTGCCAGCAGCACGACAGGGACTAATGAAAAACTGTTTTTT.

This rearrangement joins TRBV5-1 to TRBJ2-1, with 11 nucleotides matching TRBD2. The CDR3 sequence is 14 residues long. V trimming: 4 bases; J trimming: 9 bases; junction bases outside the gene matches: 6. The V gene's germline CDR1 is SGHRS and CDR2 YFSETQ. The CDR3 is CASSTTSGSTEQFF. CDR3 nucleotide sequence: TGCGCCAGCAGCACAACTAGCGGGAGTACTGAGCAGTTCTTC.

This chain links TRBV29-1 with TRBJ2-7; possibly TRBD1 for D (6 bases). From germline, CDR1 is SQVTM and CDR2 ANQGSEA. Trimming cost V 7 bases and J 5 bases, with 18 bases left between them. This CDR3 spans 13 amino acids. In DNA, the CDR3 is TGCAGCGCCTACCTCGACAGGCCGAACGAGCAGTACTTC. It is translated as CSAYLDRPNEQYF.

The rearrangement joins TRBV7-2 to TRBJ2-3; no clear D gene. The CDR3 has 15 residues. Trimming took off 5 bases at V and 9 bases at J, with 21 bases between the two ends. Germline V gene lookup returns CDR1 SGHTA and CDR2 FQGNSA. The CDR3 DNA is TGTGCCAGCAGCCCCCACAGTGCCGAAGTAGAGACGCAGTATTTT. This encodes CASSPHSAEVETQYF.

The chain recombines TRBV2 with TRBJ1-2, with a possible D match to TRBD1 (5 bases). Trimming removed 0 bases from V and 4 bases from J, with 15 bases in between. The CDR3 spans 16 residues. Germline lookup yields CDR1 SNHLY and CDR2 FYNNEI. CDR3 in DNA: TGTGCCAGCAGTGAAGCTCAGGGTAACTTTGTCTATGGCTACACCTTC. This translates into CASSEAQGNFVYGYTF.

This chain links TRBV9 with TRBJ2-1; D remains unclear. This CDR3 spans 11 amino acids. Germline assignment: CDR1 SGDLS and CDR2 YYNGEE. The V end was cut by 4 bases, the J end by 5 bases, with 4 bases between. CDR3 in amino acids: CASSRNNEQFF. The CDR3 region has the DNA TGTGCCAGCAGCCGTAACAATGAGCAGTTCTTC.

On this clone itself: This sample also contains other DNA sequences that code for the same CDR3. The CDR3 loop reads CASSQGQRERGEQFF. The CDR3 nucleotides read TGTGCCAGCAGCCAAGGGCAGCGGGAGAGGGGTGAGCAGTTCTTC. This rearrangement joins TRBV14 to TRBJ2-1; the match to TRBD2 covers 8 bases. The CDR3 consists of 15 residues. Germline V lookup: CDR1 SGHDN, CDR2 FVKESK. V shed 1 base and J 9 bases; nucleotides not matched to a gene: 8.

CDR3 nucleotide sequence: TGTGCCAGCAGCGCCACAGGGACGTTCTACAATGAGCAGTTCTTC. This encodes CASSATGTFYNEQFF. The J gene is TRBJ2-1, the V gene TRBV9; a weak D match, TRBD1 (6 bases). Trimming left V 3 bases short and J 3 bases short, with 13 bases between. Germline V gives CDR1 SGDLS, CDR2 YYNGEE. This CDR3 comprises 15 residues.